What follows are 27 T cell receptor beta chains derived from one specimen sequenced in a study of T-cell reconstitution after alpha-beta-depleted transplantation in children (dated by TCRdb to the mid-2010s). The method was PCR. Sequencing took place on an Illumina HiSeq 2500. Molecular barcoding was employed in the preparation of TCR libraries, with unique molecular identifiers being used to normalize TCRbeta repertoire quantification. The public reads were quality trimmed at Q25 with fastp and then assembled into clones with MiXCR by TCRdb, keeping productive beta chains. Rows matching on CDR3 protein sequence are summarized as one entry with the most common DNA and genes. In this sample the table shows 800,000 to 1,000,000 distinct CDR3 sequences, about 30% of which occur a single time. Clones ranked in the top ten supply roughly 27% of the sample. This specimen's treatment or condition label, interpreted: allogeneic hematopoietic cell transplantation with graft depleted of TCRalphabeta T cells and CD19 B cells.

The specimen was PBMCs, mostly from graft donor cells, collected 360 days after TCRalphabeta/CD19-depleted stem cell transplant. Receptors were obtained from a boy under two years old who had a stem cell transplant for SCID, so the T cells may come from the graft donor.

This clonotype was seen a few times. This chain links TRBV20-1 with TRBJ2-7, with D perhaps assigned TRBD1 or TRBD2 (6 bases each). Between the trimmed V and J ends, which lost 1 base and 3 bases, there was a span of 13 bases. Germline assignment: CDR1 DFQATT and CDR2 SNEGSKA (reference sequence). CDR3 size: 14 residues. The CDR3 DNA follows: TGCAGTGCTAGAGGGGGGGTAGGGGGCTACGAGCAGTACTTC. It encodes CSARGGVGGYEQYF.

Of note for this clonotype: The conserved phenylalanine or tryptophan normally closing the CDR3 is absent here, so this likely arose from a read error. The chain links TRBV7-9 to TRBJ2-1; possibly TRBD1 for D (6 bases). The CDR3 totals 17 residues. Germline lookup yields CDR1 SEHNR and CDR2 FQNEAQ (reference sequence). With 5 bases removed from V and 3 bases from J, the gap between germline ends came to 20 bases. DNA of the CDR3: TGTGCCAGCAGCCCATATTTACGGCCCAGGGGCTACAATGAGCAGTTCTAC. This encodes CASSPYLRPRGYNEQFY.

The rearrangement joins TRBV6-4 to TRBJ2-6; D is unresolved. V dropped 11 bases and J dropped 0 bases, with 26 bases sitting between them. The CDR3 spans 19 residues. CDR1 MRHNA and CDR2 SNTAGT come from the germline V gene. The CDR3 sequence is CAFSPQAVTRSSGANVLTF. The CDR3 DNA is TGTGCCTTCAGTCCCCAAGCAGTGACGAGGAGCTCTGGGGCCAACGTCCTGACTTTC.

The V gene is TRBV5-1, the J gene TRBJ2-2, with a possible D match to TRBD2 (5 bases). V gave up 4 bases and J gave up 3 bases, with 16 bases separating them. The CDR3 consists of 16 residues. Germline loops: CDR1 SGHRS, CDR2 YFSETQ. The CDR3 region is CASSMAPGLDTGELFF. The CDR3 nucleotides read TGCGCCAGCAGCATGGCCCCCGGACTTGACACCGGGGAGCTGTTTTTT.

The chain links TRBV10-3 to TRBJ1-2; D gene unclear. V shed 0 bases and J shed 0 bases, with 11 bases lying between them. CDR3 length: 16 residues. Germline lookup yields CDR1 ENHRY and CDR2 SYGVKD. The CDR3 DNA sequence: TGTGCCATCAGTGAGTCGTTGGCAGCCTCTAACTATGGCTACACCTTC. It yields the protein CAISESLAASNYGYTF.

The chain recombines TRBV20-1 with TRBJ1-2, with no clear D. Trimming cost V 1 base and J 8 bases, with 8 bases left between them. CDR3 length: 11 amino acids. Germline assignment: CDR1 DFQATT and CDR2 SNEGSKA (reference sequence). CDR3 coding DNA: TGCAGTGCTAGAGTCCCTCGGGGCTACACCTTC. Translated: CSARVPRGYTF.

The J gene is TRBJ2-5, the V gene TRBV20-1; D gene unclear. V lost 6 bases and J 5 bases, leaving 13 bases between the germline ends. The CDR3 length is 12 residues. Germline V gene sequence: CDR1 DFQATT, CDR2 SNEGSKA (reference sequence). This CDR3 reads CSAARPVETQYF. CDR3 DNA: TGCAGTGCAGCACGGCCGGTGGAGACCCAGTACTTC.

The sample holds a few counts of this clonotype. The chain joins TRBV20-1 to TRBJ1-1; D unclear. There are 13 residues in the CDR3. V dropped 2 bases and J dropped 1 base, with 8 bases sitting between them. Per germline, CDR1 DFQATT and CDR2 SNEGSKA (reference sequence). CDR3 sequence reads: CSARRHTNTEAFF. CDR3 DNA: TGCAGTGCTAGAAGGCATACGAACACTGAAGCTTTCTTT.

This chain connects TRBV24-1 to TRBJ2-2, with a possible D match to TRBD2 (6 bases). V was cut by 6 bases and J by 1 base, with 11 bases left in between. The CDR3 loop spans 15 amino acids. Germline CDR1 is KGHDR and CDR2 is SFDVKD. DNA for the CDR3: TGTGCCACCAGTCGCGGGACTCGGAACACCGGGGAGCTGTTTTTT. Translated, it gives CATSRGTRNTGELFF.

This clonotype was seen a single time. The chain couples TRBV4-1 to TRBJ1-1, with 9 bases identical to TRBD1. J lost 6 bases, V lost 4 bases, and 12 bases had no gene match. Germline assignment: CDR1 MGHRA and CDR2 YSYEKL. CDR3 length: 16 amino acids. CDR3 residues: CASSPQSSRTGAEAFF. The CDR3 bases are TGCGCCAGCAGCCCTCAATCATCCCGGACAGGGGCTGAAGCTTTCTTT.

The table lists this clonotype with a few counts. The chain has TRBV7-9 and TRBJ2-3; 7 nucleotides align to TRBD2. This CDR3 contains 15 residues. Germline loops: CDR1 SEHNR, CDR2 FQNEAQ (reference sequence). V shed 3 bases and J 0 bases; nucleotides not matched to a gene: 3. The CDR3 DNA sequence: TGTGCCAGCAGCTTTAGCGGGCATAGCACAGATACGCAGTATTTT. Its translation: CASSFSGHSTDTQYF. The whole variable domain, remainder taken from reference TRBV7-9 and TRBJ2-3, is DTGVSQNPRHKITKRGQNVTFRCDPISEHNRLYWYRQTLGQGPEFLTYFQNEAQLEKSRLLSDRFSAERPKGSFSTLEIQRTEQGDSAMYLCASSFSGHSTDTQYFGPGTRLTVL.

The CDR3 loop reads CASSPRQGLRNTEAFF. CDR3 DNA: TGTGCCAGCAGCCCTCGACAGGGGCTTCGGAACACTGAAGCTTTCTTT. The chain combines TRBV11-2 with TRBJ1-1, with TRBD1 matching over 8 bases. Germline assignment: CDR1 SGHAT and CDR2 FQNNGV. The CDR3 sequence is 16 residues long. Trimming took 5 bases from V and 1 from J; bases not matched to a gene: 9.

This chain uses TRBV12-3 or TRBV12-4 with TRBJ2-7; 11 positions agree with TRBD1. This CDR3 is 16 amino acids long. Trimming took 5 bases from V and 2 from J; bases not matched to a gene: 8. CDR3 loop: CASSPHLGQGAYEQYF. CDR3 nucleotide sequence: TGTGCCAGCAGTCCCCATTTGGGACAGGGGGCCTACGAGCAGTACTTC.

This chain links TRBV7-6 with TRBJ2-5; D unclear. Looked up from germline, CDR1 is SGHVS and CDR2 is FNYEAQ. The V end was cut by 0 bases, the J end by 4 bases, with 15 bases between. The CDR3 covers 16 residues. Written as DNA, the CDR3 is TGTGCCAGCAGCTTAGCGTCACGTGGGTCGGGAGAGACCCAGTACTTC. Its translation is CASSLASRGSGETQYF.

This chain uses TRBV2 with TRBJ2-5, with D perhaps matching TRBD1 (6 bases). The ends were cut back, 7 bases at V and 1 base at J, with 10 bases in the middle. The CDR3 sequence is 13 residues long. Germline V gives CDR1 SNHLY, CDR2 FYNNEI. DNA of the CDR3: TGTGCCAGCAAGACAGGAGGCCAAGAGACCCAGTACTTC. Amino acid sequence: CASKTGGQETQYF. Combining the CDR3 with reference TRBV2 and TRBJ2-5 gives the whole variable domain EPEVTQTPSHQVTQMGQEVILRCVPISNHLYFYWYRQILGQKVEFLVSFYNNEISEKSEIFDDQFSVERPDGSNFTLKIRSTKLEDSAMYFCASKTGGQETQYFGPGTRLLVL.

The chain combines TRBV6-2 or TRBV6-3 with TRBJ2-3, with 10 bases fitting TRBD2. The CDR3 is 20 residues long. The V gene's germline CDR1 is MNHEY and CDR2 SVGEGT. V gave up 7 bases and J gave up 2 bases; unmatched junction bases: 21. The CDR3 loop reads CASKSSFRVEAGGTTDTQYF. DNA for the CDR3: TGTGCCAGCAAAAGTAGCTTTCGTGTGGAAGCGGGGGGGACCACAGATACGCAGTATTTT.

J is TRBJ2-7 and V is TRBV20-1, with 9 bases matching TRBD2. This CDR3 comprises 14 residues. Germline V gene data show CDR1 as DFQATT and CDR2 as SNEGSKA (reference sequence). Losses at the gene ends were 6 bases for V and 3 bases for J; bases not matched to a gene: 9. The CDR3 bases are TGCAGTGCGGCCCCGGGACTAGCTCTCTACGAGCAGTACTTC. It specifies CSAAPGLALYEQYF.

The V gene is TRBV29-1, the J gene TRBJ2-3; 9 bases agree with TRBD2. The CDR3 length is 14 residues. Per germline, CDR1 SQVTM and CDR2 ANQGSEA. The junction had 4 bases not matched to a gene; V was cut back by 4 bases and J by 2 bases. The CDR3 region has the DNA TGCAGCGTTGCCAAGCGGGGGGACACAGATACGCAGTATTTT. It translates to CSVAKRGDTDTQYF.

V and J are TRBV6-1 and TRBJ2-3; TRBD2 might be the D (5 bases). V was pared by 5 bases and J by 5 bases, with 14 bases between. Germline lookup yields CDR1 MNHNS and CDR2 SASEGT. The CDR3 contains 14 residues. The CDR3 region is CASSRGIEKDTQYF. CDR3 nucleotides: TGTGCCAGCAGTCGGGGAATTGAGAAAGATACGCAGTATTTT.

This clonotype was seen more than once but under ten times. The rearrangement joins TRBV29-1 to TRBJ2-3; 9 bases agree with TRBD1. J lost 2 bases, V lost 8 bases, and 5 bases had no gene match. There are 13 residues in the CDR3. In germline, CDR1 is SQVTM, CDR2 ANQGSEA. CDR3 bases: TGCAGCACCCGGGACAGGGCCACAGATACGCAGTATTTT. It encodes CSTRDRATDTQYF.

The CDR3 DNA follows: TGTGCCAGCAGTGCAATAGCGGGGGGTAGCACAGATACGCAGTATTTT. This sequence encodes CASSAIAGGSTDTQYF. The genes are TRBV6-1 and TRBJ2-3, with 10 bases matching TRBD2. Germline V gene sequence: CDR1 MNHNS, CDR2 SASEGT. This CDR3 has 16 amino acids. J lost 0 bases, V lost 4 bases, and 4 bases had no gene match.

The chain has TRBV7-9 and TRBJ1-2, with D perhaps TRBD1 (5 bases). V was clipped by 4 bases and J by 4 bases, with 16 bases between them. The CDR3 runs 15 residues. Germline V gene lookup returns CDR1 SEHNR and CDR2 FQNEAQ (reference sequence). The CDR3 sequence: CASSSLGLQAYGYTF. The DNA of the CDR3 is TGTGCCAGCAGCTCCTTAGGCCTACAGGCCTATGGCTACACCTTC.

This clonotype has just a few counts. CDR3 region: CASSGGTWGTEAFF. In DNA form, the CDR3 reads TGTGCCAGCAGTGGAGGGACGTGGGGTACTGAAGCTTTCTTT. The V call is TRBV6-1, the J call TRBJ1-1, with D possibly being TRBD1 (5 bases). The CDR3 has 14 amino acids. Trimming took 4 bases from V and 5 from J, leaving 14 bases between them. Per the germline V gene, CDR1 is MNHNS and CDR2 is SASEGT.

This chain joins TRBV7-9 and TRBJ2-1, with 10 bases aligning to TRBD2. Germline assignment: CDR1 SEHNR and CDR2 FQNEAQ (reference sequence). CDR3 length: 15 amino acids. V dropped 5 bases and J dropped 3; count of bases not matched to a gene: 4. DNA for the CDR3: TGTGCCAGCAGCCCGGGACTAGCGCTCTACAATGAGCAGTTCTTC. Its translation is CASSPGLALYNEQFF. Combining the CDR3 with reference TRBV7-9 and TRBJ2-1 gives the whole variable domain DTGVSQNPRHKITKRGQNVTFRCDPISEHNRLYWYRQTLGQGPEFLTYFQNEAQLEKSRLLSDRFSAERPKGSFSTLEIQRTEQGDSAMYLCASSPGLALYNEQFFGPGTRLTVL.

The rearrangement links TRBV4-1 to TRBJ2-1; D is uncertain. Trimming removed 0 bases from V and 9 bases from J, with 3 bases in between. Germline V gives CDR1 MGHRA, CDR2 YSYEKL. CDR3 length: 11 amino acids. CDR3 amino acids: CASSQDVEQFF. The CDR3 DNA follows: TGCGCCAGCAGCCAAGATGTTGAGCAGTTCTTC.

Only a few counts were recorded for this clonotype. The J gene is TRBJ2-2, the V gene TRBV7-9, with 8 bases fitting TRBD1. CDR3 length equals 15 residues. V was clipped by 3 bases and J by 4 bases; unmatched bases: 4. Germline V CDR1 and CDR2: SEHNR, FQNEAQ (reference sequence). The CDR3 coding sequence is TGTGCCAGCAGCTTCACAGGGGGAAGCACCGGGGAGCTGTTTTTT. Its translation: CASSFTGGSTGELFF.

At least ten counts were recorded for this clonotype. The V and J genes are TRBV6-4 and TRBJ2-3; 11 bases map to TRBD2. Germline-derived CDR1 and CDR2 are MRHNA and SNTAGT. V gave up 4 bases and J gave up 1 base; unmatched junction bases: 1. This CDR3 region has 15 residues. This chain's CDR3 is CASSATSGGTDTQYF. The CDR3 DNA reads as TGTGCCAGCAGTGCGACTAGCGGGGGCACAGATACGCAGTATTTT.